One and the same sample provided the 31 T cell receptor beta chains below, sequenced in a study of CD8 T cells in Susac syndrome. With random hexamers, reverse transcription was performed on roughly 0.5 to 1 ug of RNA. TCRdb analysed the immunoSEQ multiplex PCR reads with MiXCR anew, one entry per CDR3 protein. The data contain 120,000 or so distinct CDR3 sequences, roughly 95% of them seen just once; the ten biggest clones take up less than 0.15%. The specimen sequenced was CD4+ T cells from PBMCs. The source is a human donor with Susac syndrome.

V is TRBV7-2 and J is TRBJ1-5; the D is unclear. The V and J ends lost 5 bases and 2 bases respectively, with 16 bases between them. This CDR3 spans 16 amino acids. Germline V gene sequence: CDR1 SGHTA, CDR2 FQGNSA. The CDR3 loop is CASSQVPTRGNQPQHF. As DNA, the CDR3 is TGTGCCAGCAGCCAAGTCCCGACGCGGGGCAATCAGCCCCAGCATTTT. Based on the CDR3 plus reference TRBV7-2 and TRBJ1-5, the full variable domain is GAGVSQSPSNKVTEKGKDVELRCDPISGHTALYWYRQSLGQGLEFLIYFQGNSAPDKSGLPSDRFSAERTGGSVSTLTIQRTQQEDSAVYLCASSQVPTRGNQPQHFGDGTRLSIL.

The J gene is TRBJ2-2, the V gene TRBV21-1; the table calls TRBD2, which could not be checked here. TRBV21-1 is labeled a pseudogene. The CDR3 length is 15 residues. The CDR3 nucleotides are TGTGCCAGCAGCACGGATAGCGGGAGTACCGGGGAGCTGTTTTTT. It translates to CASSTDSGSTGELFF.

The CDR3 protein is CAWRARGSGNTIYF. In nucleotides, the CDR3 is TGTGCCTGGAGAGCCAGGGGGTCTGGAAACACCATATATTTT. This chain joins TRBV30 and TRBJ1-3, with 7 bases identical to TRBD1. This CDR3 spans 14 amino acids. Germline CDR1 and CDR2: GTSNPN and SVGIG (reference sequence). V lost 3 bases to trimming and J lost 1 base; unmatched junction nucleotides: 3.

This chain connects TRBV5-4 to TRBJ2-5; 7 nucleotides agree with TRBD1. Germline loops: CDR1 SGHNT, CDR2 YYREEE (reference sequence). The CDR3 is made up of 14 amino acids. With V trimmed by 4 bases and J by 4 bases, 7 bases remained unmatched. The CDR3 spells CASSPTGWGETQYF. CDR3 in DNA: TGTGCCAGCAGCCCGACAGGGTGGGGAGAGACCCAGTACTTC.

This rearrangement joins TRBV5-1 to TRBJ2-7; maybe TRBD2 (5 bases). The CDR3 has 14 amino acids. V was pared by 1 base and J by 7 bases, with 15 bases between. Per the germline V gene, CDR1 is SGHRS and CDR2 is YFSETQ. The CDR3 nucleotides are TGCGCCAGCAGCTTGCCGGGAAAGCATGGGGAGCAGTACTTC. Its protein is CASSLPGKHGEQYF.

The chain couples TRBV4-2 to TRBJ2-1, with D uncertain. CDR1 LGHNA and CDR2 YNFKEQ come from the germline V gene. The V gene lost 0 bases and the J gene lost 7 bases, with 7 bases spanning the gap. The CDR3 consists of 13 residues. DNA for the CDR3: TGTGCCAGCAGCCAAGAAGTGGGTAATGAGCAGTTCTTC. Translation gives CASSQEVGNEQFF.

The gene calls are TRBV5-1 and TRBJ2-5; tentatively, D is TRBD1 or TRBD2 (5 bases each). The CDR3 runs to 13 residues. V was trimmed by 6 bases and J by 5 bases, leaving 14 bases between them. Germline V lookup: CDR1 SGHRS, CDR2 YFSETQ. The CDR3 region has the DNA TGCGCCAGCAATGAAGGGACCTATGAGACCCAGTACTTC. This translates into CASNEGTYETQYF.

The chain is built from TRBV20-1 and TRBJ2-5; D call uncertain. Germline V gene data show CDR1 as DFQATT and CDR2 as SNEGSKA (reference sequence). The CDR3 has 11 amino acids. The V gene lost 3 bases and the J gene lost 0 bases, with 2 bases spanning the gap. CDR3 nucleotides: TGCAGTGCTAGGGACCAAGAGACCCAGTACTTC. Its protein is CSARDQETQYF.

As DNA, the CDR3 is TGTGCCAGCAGTTTTGGCCAAGAGACCCAGTACTTC. Protein product: CASSFGQETQYF. The V and J genes are TRBV6-6 and TRBJ2-5; no definite D call. Trimming removed 4 bases from V and 1 base from J, with 4 bases in between. CDR1 is MNHNY and CDR2 is SVGAGI in the germline V gene (reference sequence). The CDR3 extends over 12 amino acids.

The CDR3 loop reads CASSPTPTGGEAYGYTF. For the CDR3, the DNA is TGTGCCAGCTCACCGACGCCGACAGGGGGCGAGGCCTATGGCTACACCTTC. The chain is built from TRBV18 and TRBJ1-2; the match to TRBD1 covers 10 bases. In germline, CDR1 is KGHSH, CDR2 LQKENI. The CDR3 is 17 amino acids. V was pared by 3 bases and J by 4 bases, with 11 bases of the junction left unmatched.

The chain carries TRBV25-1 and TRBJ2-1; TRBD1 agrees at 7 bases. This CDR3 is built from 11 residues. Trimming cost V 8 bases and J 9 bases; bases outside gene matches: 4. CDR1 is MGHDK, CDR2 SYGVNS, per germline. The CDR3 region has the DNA TGTGCCAGCGCAAGGGGGCTTGAGCAGTTCTTC. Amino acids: CASARGLEQFF.

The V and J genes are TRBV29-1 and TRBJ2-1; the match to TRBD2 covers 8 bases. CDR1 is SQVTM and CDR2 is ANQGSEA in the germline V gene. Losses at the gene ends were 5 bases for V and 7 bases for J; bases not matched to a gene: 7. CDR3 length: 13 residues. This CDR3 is CSVKGLAKNEQFF. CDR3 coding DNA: TGCAGCGTTAAAGGACTAGCTAAAAATGAGCAGTTCTTC.

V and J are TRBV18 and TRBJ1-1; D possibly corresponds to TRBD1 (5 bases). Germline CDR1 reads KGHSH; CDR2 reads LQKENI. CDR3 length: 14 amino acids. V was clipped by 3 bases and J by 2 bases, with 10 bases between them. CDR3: CASSPTVPNTEAFF. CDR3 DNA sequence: TGTGCCAGCTCACCGACAGTACCCAACACTGAAGCTTTCTTT.

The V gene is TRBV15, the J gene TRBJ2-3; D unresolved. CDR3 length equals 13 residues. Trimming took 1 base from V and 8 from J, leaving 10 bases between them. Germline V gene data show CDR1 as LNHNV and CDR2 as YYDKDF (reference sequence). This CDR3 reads CATSRADLGTQYF. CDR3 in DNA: TGTGCCACCAGCAGAGCGGACCTAGGTACGCAGTATTTT. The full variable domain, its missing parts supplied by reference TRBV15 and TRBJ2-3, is DAMVIQNPRYQVTQFGKPVTLSCSQTLNHNVMYWYQQKSSQAPKLLFHYYDKDFNNEADTPDNFQSRRPNTSFCFLDIRSPGLGDTAMYLCATSRADLGTQYFGPGTRLTVL.

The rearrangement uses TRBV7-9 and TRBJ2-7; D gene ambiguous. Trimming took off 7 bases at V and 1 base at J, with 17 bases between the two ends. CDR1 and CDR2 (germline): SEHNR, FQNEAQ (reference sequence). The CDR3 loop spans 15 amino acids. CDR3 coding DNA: TGTGCCAGCAACAGTCCGTCGGCAGGATCCTACGAGCAGTACTTC. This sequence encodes CASNSPSAGSYEQYF.

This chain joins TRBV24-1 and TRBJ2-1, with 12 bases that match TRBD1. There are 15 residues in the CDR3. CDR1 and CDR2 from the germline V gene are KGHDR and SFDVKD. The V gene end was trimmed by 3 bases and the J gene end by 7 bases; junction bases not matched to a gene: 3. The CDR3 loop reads CATSDPGQGANEQFF. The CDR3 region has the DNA TGTGCCACCAGTGATCCGGGACAGGGGGCGAATGAGCAGTTCTTC.

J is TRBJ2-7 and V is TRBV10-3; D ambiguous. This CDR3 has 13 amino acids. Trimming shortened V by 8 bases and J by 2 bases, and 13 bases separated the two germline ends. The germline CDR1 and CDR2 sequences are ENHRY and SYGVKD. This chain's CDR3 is CAIHSDGTYEQYF. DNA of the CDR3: TGTGCCATCCACTCGGACGGTACCTACGAGCAGTACTTC.

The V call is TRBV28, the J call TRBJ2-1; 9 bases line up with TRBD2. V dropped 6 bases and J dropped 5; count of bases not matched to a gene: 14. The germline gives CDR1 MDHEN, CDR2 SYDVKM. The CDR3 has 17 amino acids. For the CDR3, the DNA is TGTGCCAGCAGCCACGGGACCGGGACTAGCTCAGACAATGAGCAGTTCTTC. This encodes CASSHGTGTSSDNEQFF.

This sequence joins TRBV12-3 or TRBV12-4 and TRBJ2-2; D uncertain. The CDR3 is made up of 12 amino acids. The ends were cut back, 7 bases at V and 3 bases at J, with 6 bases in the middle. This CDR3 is CASTYYTGELFF. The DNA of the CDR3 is TGTGCCAGCACATATTACACCGGGGAGCTGTTTTTT.

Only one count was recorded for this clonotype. The CDR3 DNA sequence: TGTGCCAGCAGCGGCCAGAACACCGGGGAGCTGTTTTTT. It is translated as CASSGQNTGELFF. The J gene is TRBJ2-2, the V gene TRBV5-4; D remains unclear. Germline-derived CDR1 and CDR2 are SGHNT and YYREEE (reference sequence). Trimming removed 4 bases at V and 1 base at J, with 5 bases between. The CDR3 length is 13 residues. The entire variable domain, with the rest obtained from reference TRBV5-4 and TRBJ2-2, is as follows: ETGVTQSPTHLIKTRGQQVTLRCSSQSGHNTVSWYQQALGQGPQFIFQYYREEENGRGNFPPRFSGLQFPNYSSELNVNALELDDSALYLCASSGQNTGELFFGEGSRLTVL.

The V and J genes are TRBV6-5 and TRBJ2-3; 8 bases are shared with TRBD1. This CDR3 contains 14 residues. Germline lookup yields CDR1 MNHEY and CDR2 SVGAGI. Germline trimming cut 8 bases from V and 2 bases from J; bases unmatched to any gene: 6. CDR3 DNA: TGTGCCAGCCTAGACAGGGGAGTCACAGATACGCAGTATTTT. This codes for CASLDRGVTDTQYF.

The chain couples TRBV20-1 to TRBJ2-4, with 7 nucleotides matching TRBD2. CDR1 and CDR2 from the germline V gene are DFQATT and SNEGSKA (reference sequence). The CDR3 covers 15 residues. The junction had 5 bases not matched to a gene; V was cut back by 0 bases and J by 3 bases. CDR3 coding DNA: TGCAGTGCTAGAGATCTTGGGACTATCAAAAACATTCAGTACTTC. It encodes CSARDLGTIKNIQYF.

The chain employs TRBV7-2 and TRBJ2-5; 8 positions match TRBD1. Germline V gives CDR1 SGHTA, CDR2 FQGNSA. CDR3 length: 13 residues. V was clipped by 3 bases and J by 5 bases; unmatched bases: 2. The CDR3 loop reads CASSLDRVETQYF. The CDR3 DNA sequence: TGTGCCAGCAGCTTGGACAGGGTGGAGACCCAGTACTTC.

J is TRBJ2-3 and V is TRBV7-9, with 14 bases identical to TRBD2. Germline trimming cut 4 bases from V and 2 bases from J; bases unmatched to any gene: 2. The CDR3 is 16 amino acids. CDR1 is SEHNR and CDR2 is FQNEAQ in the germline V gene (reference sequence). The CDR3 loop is CASSWTSGRPTDTQYF. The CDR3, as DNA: TGTGCCAGCAGCTGGACTAGCGGGAGGCCCACAGATACGCAGTATTTT.

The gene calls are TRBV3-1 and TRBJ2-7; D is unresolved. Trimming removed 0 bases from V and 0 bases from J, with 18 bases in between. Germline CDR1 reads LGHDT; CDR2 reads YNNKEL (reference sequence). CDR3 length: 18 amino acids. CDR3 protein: CASSQDLNRALNSYEQYF. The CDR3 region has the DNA TGTGCCAGCAGCCAAGACCTCAATAGGGCACTTAACTCCTACGAGCAGTACTTC.

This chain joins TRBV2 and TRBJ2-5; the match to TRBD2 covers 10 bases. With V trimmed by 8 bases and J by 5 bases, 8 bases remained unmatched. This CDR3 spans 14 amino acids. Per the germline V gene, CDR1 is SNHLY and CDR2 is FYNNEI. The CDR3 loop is CASARTSGQETQYF. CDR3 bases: TGTGCCAGCGCTCGGACTAGCGGTCAGGAGACCCAGTACTTC.

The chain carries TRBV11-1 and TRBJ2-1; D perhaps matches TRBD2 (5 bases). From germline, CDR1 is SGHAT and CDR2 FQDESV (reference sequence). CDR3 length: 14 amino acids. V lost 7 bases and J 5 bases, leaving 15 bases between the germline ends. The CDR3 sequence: CASTPQRGHNEQFF. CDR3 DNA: TGTGCCAGCACCCCTCAGAGAGGGCACAATGAGCAGTTCTTC.

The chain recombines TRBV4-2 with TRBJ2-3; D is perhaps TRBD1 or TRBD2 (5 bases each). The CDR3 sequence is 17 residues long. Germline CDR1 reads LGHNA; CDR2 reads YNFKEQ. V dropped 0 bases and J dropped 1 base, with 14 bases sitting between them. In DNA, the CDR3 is TGTGCCAGCAGCCAAGACAGTGCTCAGGGAGGCACAGATACGCAGTATTTT. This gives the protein CASSQDSAQGGTDTQYF.

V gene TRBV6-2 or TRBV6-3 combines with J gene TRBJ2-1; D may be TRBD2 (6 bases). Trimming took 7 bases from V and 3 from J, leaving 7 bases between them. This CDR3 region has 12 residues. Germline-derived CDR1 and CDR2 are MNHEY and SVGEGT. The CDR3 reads CASTSVYNEQFF. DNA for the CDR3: TGTGCCAGCACTAGCGTCTACAATGAGCAGTTCTTC.

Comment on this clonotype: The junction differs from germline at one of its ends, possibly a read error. In nucleotides, the CDR3 is TGTGCCAGCAGTCTGGGGGGGGCAACTAATAAAAAACTGTTTTTT. Encoded protein: CASSLGGATNKKLFF. V and J are TRBV12-3 or TRBV12-4 and TRBJ1-4, with D possibly being TRBD1 (6 bases). The CDR3 runs to 15 residues.

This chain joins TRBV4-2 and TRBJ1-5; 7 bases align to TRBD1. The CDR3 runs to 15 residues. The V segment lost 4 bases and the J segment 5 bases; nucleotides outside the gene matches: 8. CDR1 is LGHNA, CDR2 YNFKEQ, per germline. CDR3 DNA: TGTGCCAGCAGCCCCGGGACAGAAGTACATCAGCCCCAGCATTTT. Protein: CASSPGTEVHQPQHF.